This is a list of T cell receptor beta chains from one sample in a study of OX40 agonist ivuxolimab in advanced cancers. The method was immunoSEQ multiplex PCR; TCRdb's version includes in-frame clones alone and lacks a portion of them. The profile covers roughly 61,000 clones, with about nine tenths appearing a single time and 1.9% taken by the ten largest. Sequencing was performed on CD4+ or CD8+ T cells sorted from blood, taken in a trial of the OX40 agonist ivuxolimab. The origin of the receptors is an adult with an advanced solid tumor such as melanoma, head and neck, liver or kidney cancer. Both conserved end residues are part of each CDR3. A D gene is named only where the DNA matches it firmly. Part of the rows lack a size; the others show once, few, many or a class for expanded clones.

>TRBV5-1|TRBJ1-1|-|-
CASFNGRGANTEAFF
TGCGCCAGCTTCAACGGTCGGGGGGCGAACACTGAAGCTTTCTTT
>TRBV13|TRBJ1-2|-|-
CASSLESAKSHYGYTF
TGTGCCAGCAGCTTAGAGTCCGCCAAGTCTCACTATGGCTACACCTTC
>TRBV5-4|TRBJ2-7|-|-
CASSLSGDRREQYF
TGTGCCAGCAGCTTATCGGGGGACCGGCGCGAGCAGTACTTC
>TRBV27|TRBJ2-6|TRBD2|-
CASSPTSGGALGANVLTF
TGTGCCAGCAGTCCCACTAGCGGGGGGGCCCTTGGGGCCAACGTCCTGACTTTC
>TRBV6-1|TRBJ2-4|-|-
CASSEEYSLNIQYF
TGTGCCAGCAGTGAAGAGTACAGTCTAAACATTCAGTACTTC
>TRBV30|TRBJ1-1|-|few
CACTPGTEAFF
TGTGCCTGCACCCCAGGAACTGAAGCTTTCTTT
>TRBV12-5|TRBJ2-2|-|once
CASGLVLGNTGELFF
TGTGCTAGTGGTTTGGTATTAGGGAACACCGGGGAGCTGTTTTTT
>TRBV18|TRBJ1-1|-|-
CASSPPPGPQNTEAFF
TGTGCCAGCTCACCTCCTCCAGGACCGCAGAACACTGAAGCTTTCTTT
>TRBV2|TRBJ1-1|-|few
CALGGRMGTEAFF
TGTGCCCTAGGGGGGAGGATGGGAACTGAAGCTTTCTTT
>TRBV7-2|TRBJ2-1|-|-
CASSFGVDTGEQFF
TGTGCCAGCAGCTTCGGCGTCGATACTGGCGAGCAGTTCTTC
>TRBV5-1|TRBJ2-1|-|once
CASSSLGADTYNEQFF
TGCGCCAGCAGCTCCCTTGGGGCCGATACCTACAATGAGCAGTTCTTC
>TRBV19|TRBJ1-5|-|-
CASAADRREGTSNQPQHF
TGTGCCAGCGCCGCGGACAGAAGGGAAGGGACTAGCAATCAGCCCCAGCATTTT
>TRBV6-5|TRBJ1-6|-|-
CASSYGTSLRNSPLHF
TGTGCCAGCAGTTACGGGACCTCTCTCCGTAATTCACCCCTCCACTTT
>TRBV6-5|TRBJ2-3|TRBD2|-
CASRLLAGGPDTQYF
TGTGCCAGCAGGCTACTAGCGGGAGGGCCGGATACGCAGTATTTT
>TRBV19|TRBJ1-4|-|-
CASSIEGAANEKLFF
TGTGCCAGTAGTATAGAAGGTGCGGCTAATGAAAAACTGTTTTTT
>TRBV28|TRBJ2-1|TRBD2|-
CASSSSGLADAWVTEQFF
TGTGCCAGCAGTTCTTCCGGGCTAGCGGATGCCTGGGTGACTGAGCAGTTCTTC
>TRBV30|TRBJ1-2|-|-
CAWGEQGLKNYGYTF
TGTGCCTGGGGGGAGCAGGGGCTCAAAAACTATGGCTACACCTTC
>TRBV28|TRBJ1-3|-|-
CASGGEVLSGNTIYF
TGTGCCAGCGGTGGCGAGGTCCTCTCTGGAAACACCATATATTTT
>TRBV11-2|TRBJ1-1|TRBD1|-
CASSLTGGYTEAFF
TGTGCCAGCAGCTTGACAGGGGGCTATACTGAAGCTTTCTTT
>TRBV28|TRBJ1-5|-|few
CASSPLEQPQHF
TGTGCCAGCAGTCCCCTAGAGCAGCCCCAGCATTTT
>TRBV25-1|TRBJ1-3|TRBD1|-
CASGQDRSGNTIYF
TGTGCCAGCGGACAGGACCGCTCTGGAAACACCATATATTTT
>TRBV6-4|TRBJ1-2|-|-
CASSDGQGAGLAPYGYTF
TGTGCCAGCAGTGACGGACAAGGAGCTGGTCTCGCGCCATATGGCTACACCTTC
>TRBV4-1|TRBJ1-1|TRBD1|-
CASSLGQGARSAFF
TGCGCCAGCAGCCTCGGACAGGGGGCAAGATCAGCTTTCTTT
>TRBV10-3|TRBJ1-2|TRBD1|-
CAISGTGGYGYTF
TGTGCCATCAGCGGGACAGGGGGCTATGGCTACACCTTC
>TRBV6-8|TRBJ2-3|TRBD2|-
CASFRPMRGSTDTQYF
TGTGCCAGCTTCCGACCAATGCGGGGGAGCACAGATACGCAGTATTTT